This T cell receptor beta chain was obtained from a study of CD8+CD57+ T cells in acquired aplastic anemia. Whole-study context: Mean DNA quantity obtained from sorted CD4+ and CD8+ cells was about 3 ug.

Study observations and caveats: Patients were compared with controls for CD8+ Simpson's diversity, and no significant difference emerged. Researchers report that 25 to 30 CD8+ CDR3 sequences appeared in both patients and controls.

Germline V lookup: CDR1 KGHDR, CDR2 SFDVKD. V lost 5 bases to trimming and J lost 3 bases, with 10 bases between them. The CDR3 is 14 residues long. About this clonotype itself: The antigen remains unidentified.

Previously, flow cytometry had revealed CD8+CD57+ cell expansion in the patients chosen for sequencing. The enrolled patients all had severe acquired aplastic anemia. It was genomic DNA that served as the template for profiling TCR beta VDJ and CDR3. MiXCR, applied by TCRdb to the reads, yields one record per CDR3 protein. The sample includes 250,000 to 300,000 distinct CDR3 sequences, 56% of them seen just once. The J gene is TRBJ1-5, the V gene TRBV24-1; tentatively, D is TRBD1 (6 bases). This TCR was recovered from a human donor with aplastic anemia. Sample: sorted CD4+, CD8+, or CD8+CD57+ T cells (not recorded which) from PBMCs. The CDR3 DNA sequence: TGTGCCACCAGTGTTAGGGGGATCAATCAGCCCCAGCATTTT. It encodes CATSVRGINQPQHF.